This T cell receptor beta chain was identified in a study of T cells expressing NK-cell markers. Overall study: The study sequenced eight donors, seven HCMV-seropositive and one seronegative. Whole-study results and caveats: Top CD8+ clonotypes included the dominant CD3+CD56+NKG2C+ clonotypes in 5 to 7 donors.

For this clonotype: Its antigen remains unknown.

Germline loops: CDR1 SQVTM, CDR2 ANQGSEA. This CDR3 region has 13 residues. Generation of TCR beta cDNA was performed by 5'RACE template switching incorporating UMIs. TCRdb reprocessed the 5' RACE reads; each CDR3 protein has one entry and no DNA is given. This table holds about 15,000 distinct CDR3 sequences. This chain uses TRBV29-1 with TRBJ2-2; the TCRdb call, TRBD2, lacks DNA for checking. Sequencing used blood T cells: a sorted CD56 or NKG2C T cell subset, CD4+ or CD8+ T cells, or bulk PBMC T cells (not recorded which). This TCR came from a man aged 18-70 years in good health. The CDR3 reads CSVSGSGRGELFF.